These 25 T cell receptor beta chains were all obtained from the same sample, sequenced in a study of shared clonotypes between healthy human individuals. Only in-frame clones appear in the TCRdb table, and some are missing; sequencing was by immunoSEQ multiplex PCR. Among some 2,100,000 clones listed, about 93% were seen once. As defined, naive CD8 cells were CD45RO-negative and positively selected for CCR7, with terminally differentiated effector memory CD45RA+ cells excluded. Input material: naive CD8+ T cells from PBMCs. Receptors were obtained from a man between 18 and 29 years old in good health. Some clones in this sample may be carry-over from other donors' samples.

About this clone itself: Other DNA sequences in this sample translate to the same CDR3. The chain is built from TRBV27 and TRBJ2-1; 8 bases align to TRBD2. Germline V gene data show CDR1 as MNHEY and CDR2 as SMNVEV (reference sequence). The CDR3 spans 16 residues. J gave up 2 bases and V 2 bases, and 5 bases lay outside the gene matches. The CDR3 nucleotides are TGTGCCAGCAGTTTACGGCTAGCGGGCGCCTACAATGAGCAGTTCTTC. Its translation: CASSLRLAGAYNEQFF.

The gene calls are TRBV7-9 and TRBJ2-2, with D perhaps matching TRBD1 (5 bases). V was clipped by 2 bases and J by 0 bases, with 7 bases between them. The CDR3 covers 15 residues. CDR1 SEHNR and CDR2 FQNEAQ come from the germline V gene (reference sequence). DNA of the CDR3: TGTGCCAGCAGCTTAAGGACACCGAACACCGGGGAGCTGTTTTTT. It yields the protein CASSLRTPNTGELFF.

This chain joins TRBV5-1 and TRBJ2-1; 8 bases align to TRBD1. Germline CDR1 is SGHRS and CDR2 is YFSETQ. The V gene end was trimmed by 2 bases and the J gene end by 1 base; junction bases not matched to a gene: 11. The CDR3 contains 18 residues. The CDR3 spells CASSFSLVRTGSYNEQFF. The CDR3 DNA sequence: TGCGCCAGCAGCTTCTCGCTTGTCAGGACAGGGTCCTACAATGAGCAGTTCTTC.

The chain links TRBV7-2 to TRBJ1-4; 7 bases match TRBD1. With 5 bases clipped from V and 8 bases from J, the junction kept 11 bases outside the gene matches. This CDR3 contains 15 residues. The germline V gene has CDR1 SGHTA and CDR2 FQGNSA. CDR3: CASSPPGTVREKLFF. The CDR3 DNA reads as TGTGCCAGCAGCCCCCCCGGGACAGTCCGCGAAAAACTGTTTTTT.

This chain links TRBV18 with TRBJ2-3; 9 nucleotides agree with TRBD2. Germline assignment: CDR1 KGHSH and CDR2 LQKENI. CDR3 length equals 17 residues. The J segment lost 2 bases and the V segment lost 2 bases, leaving 8 bases of the junction unmatched. The CDR3 here is CASSPLETSGYTDTQYF. CDR3 bases: TGTGCCAGCTCACCATTGGAGACTAGCGGCTACACAGATACGCAGTATTTT. The variable domain in full, with the rest retrieved from reference TRBV18 and TRBJ2-3, is NAGVMQNPRHLVRRRGQEARLRCSPMKGHSHVYWYRQLPEEGLKFMVYLQKENIIDESGMPKERFSAEFPKEGPSILRIQQVVRGDSAAYFCASSPLETSGYTDTQYFGPGTRLTVL.

The gene calls are TRBV13 and TRBJ1-1; D is unclear. CDR3 size: 14 residues. CDR1 and CDR2 (germline): PRHDT, FYEKMQ (reference sequence). With 7 bases removed from V and 7 bases from J, the gap between germline ends came to 19 bases. CDR3 sequence reads: CASNPGQEVGEAFF. In DNA, the CDR3 is TGTGCCAGCAACCCGGGCCAGGAGGTTGGTGAAGCTTTCTTT.

The chain couples TRBV5-6 to TRBJ1-4; D unresolved. CDR3 length: 16 amino acids. CDR1 SGHDT and CDR2 YYEEEE come from the germline V gene. The V and J ends lost 4 bases and 0 bases respectively, with 13 bases between them. Written as DNA, the CDR3 is TGTGCCAGCAGCCTGGACCCACAAGCAACTAATGAAAAACTGTTTTTT. Its protein is CASSLDPQATNEKLFF.

V gene TRBV6-1 combines with J gene TRBJ2-1; weak D call: TRBD1 (5 bases). The germline V gene has CDR1 MNHNS and CDR2 SASEGT. This CDR3 comprises 16 residues. Trimming removed 1 base from V and 2 bases from J, with 12 bases in between. The chain's CDR3 is CASSEDVDSPYNEQFF. CDR3 nucleotides: TGTGCCAGCAGTGAAGACGTCGACAGCCCCTACAATGAGCAGTTCTTC.

In the case of this clone: The identical CDR3 is also encoded by other nucleotide sequences in the sample. CDR3 nucleotides: TGTGCCAGCAGTTTATTAGCGGAGACCTACAATGAGCAGTTCTTC. This gives the protein CASSLLAETYNEQFF. The genes are TRBV27 and TRBJ2-1; D might be TRBD2 (6 bases). The CDR3 has 15 amino acids. Germline V lookup: CDR1 MNHEY, CDR2 SMNVEV (reference sequence). V gave up 1 base and J gave up 2 bases, with 9 bases separating them.

The chain links TRBV7-8 to TRBJ1-1; D is unclear. The germline V gene has CDR1 SGHVS and CDR2 FQNEAQ. V was pared by 2 bases and J by 7 bases, with 14 bases between. The CDR3 extends over 14 amino acids. In DNA form, the CDR3 reads TGTGCCAGCAGCTTACCCAATCCATACAGTGAAGCTTTCTTT. Translated: CASSLPNPYSEAFF.

The chain employs TRBV9 and TRBJ2-7; D is unresolved. V was trimmed by 2 bases and J by 7 bases, leaving 10 bases between them. From germline, CDR1 is SGDLS and CDR2 YYNGEE. The CDR3 covers 12 residues. The CDR3 region is CASSVGDREQYF. CDR3 sequence (DNA): TGTGCCAGCAGCGTTGGGGATCGGGAGCAGTACTTC.

The rearrangement joins TRBV7-8 to TRBJ2-3; 10 nucleotides match TRBD2. This CDR3 comprises 15 residues. CDR1 and CDR2 from the germline V gene are SGHVS and FQNEAQ. V lost 6 bases to trimming and J lost 4 bases; unmatched junction nucleotides: 7. Written as DNA, the CDR3 is TGTGCCAGCAGTTCACTAGCGGGGTTATCAGATACGCAGTATTTT. Translated: CASSSLAGLSDTQYF.

The J gene is TRBJ2-7, the V gene TRBV23-1; D is ambiguous. TRBV23-1 is an ORF, with its function uncertain. The CDR3 contains 16 residues. V lost 0 bases to trimming and J lost 0 bases, with 12 bases between them. The DNA of the CDR3 is TGCGCCAGCAGTCAATCGAGGAGCACCATCTCCTACGAGCAGTACTTC. Its translation: CASSQSRSTISYEQYF.

The chain recombines TRBV25-1 with TRBJ2-7; TRBD2 matches at 9 bases. V trimming: 4 bases; J trimming: 0 bases; junction bases outside the gene matches: 10. This CDR3 is built from 17 residues. The germline V gene encodes CDR1 MGHDK and CDR2 SYGVNS. CDR3: CASSGFLAGVNSYEQYF. As DNA, the CDR3 is TGTGCCAGCAGTGGATTTTTAGCGGGAGTCAACTCCTACGAGCAGTACTTC.

CDR3 bases: TGTGCCAGCAGCTTAGTATCGGGGGGGGTCACTGAAGCTTTCTTT. Amino acids: CASSLVSGGVTEAFF. The rearrangement links TRBV11-2 to TRBJ1-1, with a possible D match to TRBD1 (5 bases). The V end lost 1 base, the J end lost 4 bases, and 13 bases lay between the germline ends. CDR3 length: 15 residues. Looked up from germline, CDR1 is SGHAT and CDR2 is FQNNGV.

This chain joins TRBV7-6 and TRBJ2-1, with D tentatively TRBD1 (6 bases). V dropped 5 bases and J dropped 1 base, with 12 bases sitting between them. The CDR3 loop spans 15 amino acids. Germline CDR1 and CDR2: SGHVS and FNYEAQ. CDR3 coding DNA: TGTGCCAGCAGCGCGGAGGACAGTTCCTACAATGAGCAGTTCTTC. Encoded protein: CASSAEDSSYNEQFF.

The V call is TRBV4-3, the J call TRBJ2-6; 11 bases fit TRBD1. The junction had 6 bases not matched to a gene; V was cut back by 4 bases and J by 1 base. Per the germline V gene, CDR1 is LGHNA and CDR2 is YSLEER. The CDR3 is made up of 18 amino acids. The DNA for the CDR3 is TGCGCCAGCAGCCGAGCGGGACAGGGGGTGTCTGGGGCCAACGTCCTGACTTTC. This sequence encodes CASSRAGQGVSGANVLTF.

This clone appeared a single time. The chain joins TRBV5-1 to TRBJ2-2; D is unresolved. Trimming cost V 2 bases and J 6 bases, with 14 bases left between them. The CDR3 loop spans 15 amino acids. CDR1 and CDR2 (germline): SGHRS, YFSETQ. The CDR3 region has the DNA TGCGCCAGCAGCTTTAGGAAGGAAGTGGCCGGGGAGCTGTTTTTT. Translated, it gives CASSFRKEVAGELFF.

V usage is TRBV4-1 and J usage is TRBJ2-5, with 10 bases fitting TRBD1. Germline CDR1 reads MGHRA; CDR2 reads YSYEKL. This CDR3 is 16 amino acids long. V lost 0 bases, J lost 4 bases, and 5 bases stayed unmatched. For the CDR3, the DNA is TGCGCCAGCAGCCAAGACCGACAGGGGGCAGGAGAGACCCAGTACTTC. Translated: CASSQDRQGAGETQYF.

The CDR3 region has the DNA TGTGCCACCAGCAGAGTGGCTAGCGGGACCTACGAGCAGTACTTC. It translates to CATSRVASGTYEQYF. V gene TRBV15 combines with J gene TRBJ2-7, with TRBD2 matching over 9 bases. The V gene end was trimmed by 1 base and the J gene end by 2 bases; junction bases not matched to a gene: 3. Germline V gene sequence: CDR1 LNHNV, CDR2 YYDKDF (reference sequence). This CDR3 has 15 residues.

J is TRBJ2-3 and V is TRBV11-2; TRBD2 is a possible D gene (7 bases). Trimming took off 3 bases at V and 0 bases at J, with 10 bases between the two ends. This CDR3 is 15 amino acids long. Germline CDR1 SGHAT, CDR2 FQNNGV. DNA for the CDR3: TGTGCCAGCAGCTTTCGCGGGGGCAGCACAGATACGCAGTATTTT. Translation gives CASSFRGGSTDTQYF.

The chain couples TRBV9 to TRBJ1-2, with TRBD1 identical over 7 bases. After removal of 4 bases from V and 0 bases from J, the junction contained 12 bases not matched to a gene. The CDR3 sequence is 17 residues long. In germline, CDR1 is SGDLS, CDR2 YYNGEE. CDR3 amino acids: CASSRPGGRAANYGYTF. The CDR3 bases are TGTGCCAGCAGCCGGCCAGGGGGTAGGGCAGCTAACTATGGCTACACCTTC. The full variable domain, its missing parts supplied by reference TRBV9 and TRBJ1-2, is DSGVTQTPKHLITATGQRVTLRCSPRSGDLSVYWYQQSLDQGLQFLIQYYNGEERAKGNILERFSAQQFPDLHSELNLSSLELGDSALYFCASSRPGGRAANYGYTFGSGTRLTVV.

About this clone itself: It is likely a read error: a sequence one base away is far more abundant. CDR3 amino acids: CVSSLRGTEAFF. The CDR3 nucleotides read TGTGTCAGCAGCTTGAGGGGCACTGAAGCTTTCTTT. The chain combines TRBV5-6 with TRBJ1-1; possibly TRBD1 for D (5 bases). The CDR3 runs to 12 residues. Per the germline V gene, CDR1 is SGHDT and CDR2 is YYEEEE.

This chain uses TRBV21-1 with TRBJ1-1. TRBV21-1 is shown as a pseudogene. The CDR3 covers 18 residues. As DNA, the CDR3 is TGTGCCAGCACCCAACAGCCCGATGATCGACGAGGGAACACTGAAGCTTTCTTT. Translated, it gives CASTQQPDDRRGNTEAFF.

This clone was recorded once. The J gene is TRBJ1-1, the V gene TRBV30; D remains unclear. Germline CDR1 reads GTSNPN; CDR2 reads SVGIG (reference sequence). Trimming took 5 bases from V and 6 from J, leaving 16 bases between them. The CDR3 length is 13 residues. As DNA, the CDR3 is TGTGCCTGGGAAGCTCATGCGGTTGCTGAAGCTTTCTTT. It translates to CAWEAHAVAEAFF.